This T cell receptor (beta chain) derives from a study of graft-versus-host responses after intestinal transplantation. Study information: Recipients were given multivisceral, liver-intestinal, or isolated intestinal transplants. Every recipient underwent anti-thymocyte globulin induction, then tacrolimus and steroids for two to three years.

J lost 6 bases, V lost 6 bases, and 6 bases had no gene match. There are 15 residues in the CDR3. Germline values: CDR1 MNHEY, CDR2 SVGAGI. Processed graft tissue released its intraepithelial and lamina propria lymphocytes. Sequencing was performed with immunoSEQ multiplex PCR; in TCRdb, only in-frame clones are kept and a portion is missing. The sample gives about 9,800 clones, approximately 80% of which show up once; approximately 25% is in the top ten. This clone was observed a single time. The rearrangement joins TRBV6-5 to TRBJ2-7; 15 bases line up with TRBD2. This sequence was found in a human patient who received an intestinal transplant, so some T cells may come from the graft donor. The specimen comprised ileum tissue, sampled roughly 530 days after intestinal transplant. The CDR3 DNA reads TGTGCCAGCAGGGGACTAGCGGGGGGCCGAAGCGAGCAGTACTTC. It yields the protein CASRGLAGGRSEQYF.